This TCR beta chain was retrieved from a study of T-cell memory formation after mild COVID-19. TCRdb reanalysed the 5' RACE reads using MiXCR and keeps one entry per CDR3 protein. This sample has fewer than 550,000 distinct CDR3 sequences; 15% to 20% occur once, and the top ten carry approximately 8.1%. Germline-derived CDR1 and CDR2 are MDHEN and SYDVKM. The CDR3 is 16 residues long. Germline trimming cut 6 bases from V and 5 bases from J; bases unmatched to any gene: 14. The source is an adult woman who had mild COVID-19 (a few samples of this study predate the infection). Cell type and time point are not known. The chain employs TRBV28 and TRBJ2-5, with 8 positions matching TRBD2. Sequenced: PBMCs or a T cell subset sorted from them (not recorded which). CDR3 sequence reads: CASSRLARRGGETQYF. The DNA of the CDR3 is TGTGCCAGCAGCCGACTAGCGAGACGGGGAGGGGAGACCCAGTACTTC.